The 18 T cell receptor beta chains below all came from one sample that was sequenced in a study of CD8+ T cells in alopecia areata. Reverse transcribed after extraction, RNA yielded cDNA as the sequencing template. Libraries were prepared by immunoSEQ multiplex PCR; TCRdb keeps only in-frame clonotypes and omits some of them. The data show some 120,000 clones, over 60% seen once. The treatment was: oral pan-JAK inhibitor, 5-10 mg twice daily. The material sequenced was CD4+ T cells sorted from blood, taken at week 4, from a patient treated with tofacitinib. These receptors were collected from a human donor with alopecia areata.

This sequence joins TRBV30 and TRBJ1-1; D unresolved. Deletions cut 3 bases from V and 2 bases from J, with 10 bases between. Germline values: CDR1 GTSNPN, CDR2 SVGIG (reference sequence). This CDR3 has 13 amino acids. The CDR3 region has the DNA TGTGCCTGGAGCAATCAGAGAAACACTGAAGCTTTCTTT. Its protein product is CAWSNQRNTEAFF.

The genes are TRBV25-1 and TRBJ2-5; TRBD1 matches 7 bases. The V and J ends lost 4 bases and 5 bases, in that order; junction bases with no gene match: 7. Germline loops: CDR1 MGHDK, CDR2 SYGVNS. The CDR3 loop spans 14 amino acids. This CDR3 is CASSVRTGVETQYF. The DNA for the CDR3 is TGTGCCAGCAGTGTACGAACAGGGGTGGAGACCCAGTACTTC.

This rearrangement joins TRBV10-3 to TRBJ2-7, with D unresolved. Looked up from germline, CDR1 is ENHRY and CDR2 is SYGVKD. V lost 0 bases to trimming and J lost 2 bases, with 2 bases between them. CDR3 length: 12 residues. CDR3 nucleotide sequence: TGTGCCATCAGTGAGTCGGCCTACGAGCAGTACTTC. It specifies CAISESAYEQYF.

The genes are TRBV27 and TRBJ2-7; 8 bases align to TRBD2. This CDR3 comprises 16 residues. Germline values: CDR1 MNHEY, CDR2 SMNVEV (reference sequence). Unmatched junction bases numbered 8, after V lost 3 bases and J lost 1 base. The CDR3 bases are TGTGCCAGCAGTTTTTTCACGGGAGGGCAATCCTACGAGCAGTACTTC. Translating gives CASSFFTGGQSYEQYF.

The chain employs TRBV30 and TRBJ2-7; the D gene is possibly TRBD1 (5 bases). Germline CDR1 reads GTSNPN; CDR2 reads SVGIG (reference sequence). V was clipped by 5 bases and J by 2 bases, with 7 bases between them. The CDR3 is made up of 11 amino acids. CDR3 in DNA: TGTGCCTGGGCAGGGACCTACGAGCAGTACTTC. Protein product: CAWAGTYEQYF.

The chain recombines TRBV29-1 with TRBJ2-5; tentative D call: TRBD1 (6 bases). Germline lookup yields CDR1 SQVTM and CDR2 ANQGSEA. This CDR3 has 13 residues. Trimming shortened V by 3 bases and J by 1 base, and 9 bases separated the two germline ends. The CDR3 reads CSVDGQSQETQYF. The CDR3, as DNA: TGCAGCGTTGACGGACAGAGCCAAGAGACCCAGTACTTC.

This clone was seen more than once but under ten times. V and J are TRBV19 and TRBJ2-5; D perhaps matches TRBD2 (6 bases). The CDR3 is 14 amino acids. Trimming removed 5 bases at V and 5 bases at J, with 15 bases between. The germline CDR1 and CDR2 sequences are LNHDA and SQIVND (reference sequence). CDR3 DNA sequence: TGTGCCAGTAGTGTACCGGGACTGAGTGAGACCCAGTACTTC. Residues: CASSVPGLSETQYF.

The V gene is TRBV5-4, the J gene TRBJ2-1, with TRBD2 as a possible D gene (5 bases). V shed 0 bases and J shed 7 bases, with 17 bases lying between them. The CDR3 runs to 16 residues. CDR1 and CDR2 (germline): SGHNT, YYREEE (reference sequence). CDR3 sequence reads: CASSLGGPIIGNEQFF. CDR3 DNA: TGTGCCAGCAGCTTGGGAGGGCCAATTATAGGGAATGAGCAGTTCTTC.

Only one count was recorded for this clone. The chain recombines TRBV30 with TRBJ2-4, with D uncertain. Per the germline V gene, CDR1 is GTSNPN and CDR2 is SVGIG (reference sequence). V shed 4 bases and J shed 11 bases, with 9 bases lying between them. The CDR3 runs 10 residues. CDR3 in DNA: TGTGCCTGGATTAAGGCTTTTCAGTACTTC. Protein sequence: CAWIKAFQYF.

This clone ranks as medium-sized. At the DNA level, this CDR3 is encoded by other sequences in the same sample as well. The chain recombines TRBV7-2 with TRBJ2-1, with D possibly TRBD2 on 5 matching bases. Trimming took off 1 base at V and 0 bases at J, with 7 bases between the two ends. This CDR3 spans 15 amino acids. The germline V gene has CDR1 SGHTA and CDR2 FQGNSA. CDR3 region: CASSLERNSYNEQFF. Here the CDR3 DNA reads TGTGCCAGCAGCTTAGAGCGGAACTCCTACAATGAGCAGTTCTTC.

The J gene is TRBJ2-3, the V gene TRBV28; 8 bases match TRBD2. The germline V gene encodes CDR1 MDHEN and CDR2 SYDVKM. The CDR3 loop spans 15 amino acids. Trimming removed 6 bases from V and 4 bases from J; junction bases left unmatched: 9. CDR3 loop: CASRQAGLASDTQYF. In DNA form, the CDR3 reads TGTGCCAGCAGGCAAGCTGGACTAGCCTCAGATACGCAGTATTTT.

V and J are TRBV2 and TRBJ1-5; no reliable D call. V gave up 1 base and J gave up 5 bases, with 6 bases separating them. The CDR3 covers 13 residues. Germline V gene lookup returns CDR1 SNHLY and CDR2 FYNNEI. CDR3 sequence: CASSEVGDQPQHF. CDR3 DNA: TGTGCCAGCAGTGAAGTGGGAGATCAGCCCCAGCATTTT.

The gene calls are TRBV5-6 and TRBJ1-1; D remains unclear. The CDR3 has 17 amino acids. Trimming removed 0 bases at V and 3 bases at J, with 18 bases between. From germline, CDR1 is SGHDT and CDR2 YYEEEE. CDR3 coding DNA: TGTGCCAGCAGCTTGGGGGCCGGGATACCGACGCACACTGAAGCTTTCTTT. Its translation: CASSLGAGIPTHTEAFF. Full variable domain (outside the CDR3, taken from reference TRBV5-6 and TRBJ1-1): DAGVTQSPTHLIKTRGQQVTLRCSPKSGHDTVSWYQQALGQGPQFIFQYYEEEERQRGNFPDRFSGHQFPNYSSELNVNALLLGDSALYLCASSLGAGIPTHTEAFFGQGTRLTVV.

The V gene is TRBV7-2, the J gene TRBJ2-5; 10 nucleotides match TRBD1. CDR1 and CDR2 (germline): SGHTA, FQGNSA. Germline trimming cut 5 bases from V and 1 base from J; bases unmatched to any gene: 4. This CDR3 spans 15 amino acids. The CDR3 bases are TGTGCCAGCAGCCGACAGGGGGCCACCCAAGAGACCCAGTACTTC. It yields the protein CASSRQGATQETQYF. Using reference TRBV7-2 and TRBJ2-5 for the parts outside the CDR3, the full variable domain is GAGVSQSPSNKVTEKGKDVELRCDPISGHTALYWYRQSLGQGLEFLIYFQGNSAPDKSGLPSDRFSAERTGGSVSTLTIQRTQQEDSAVYLCASSRQGATQETQYFGPGTRLLVL.

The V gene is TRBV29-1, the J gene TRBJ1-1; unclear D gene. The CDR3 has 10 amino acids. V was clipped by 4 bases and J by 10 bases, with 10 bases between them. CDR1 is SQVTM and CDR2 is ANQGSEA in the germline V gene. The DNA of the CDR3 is TGCAGCGTTGTGTCTGGGGTAGCTTTCTTT. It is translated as CSVVSGVAFF. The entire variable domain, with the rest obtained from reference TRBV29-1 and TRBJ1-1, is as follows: SAVISQKPSRDICQRGTSLTIQCQVDSQVTMMFWYRQQPGQSLTLIATANQGSEATYESGFVIDKFPISRPNLTFSTLTVSNMSPEDSSIYLCSVVSGVAFFGQGTRLTVV.

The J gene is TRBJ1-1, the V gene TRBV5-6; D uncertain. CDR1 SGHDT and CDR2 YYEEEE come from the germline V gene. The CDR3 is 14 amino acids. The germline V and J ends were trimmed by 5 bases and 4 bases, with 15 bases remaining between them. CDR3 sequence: CASRRRQAGTEAFF. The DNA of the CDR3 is TGTGCCAGCAGGAGACGGCAGGCTGGCACTGAAGCTTTCTTT. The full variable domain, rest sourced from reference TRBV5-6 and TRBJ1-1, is DAGVTQSPTHLIKTRGQQVTLRCSPKSGHDTVSWYQQALGQGPQFIFQYYEEEERQRGNFPDRFSGHQFPNYSSELNVNALLLGDSALYLCASRRRQAGTEAFFGQGTRLTVV.

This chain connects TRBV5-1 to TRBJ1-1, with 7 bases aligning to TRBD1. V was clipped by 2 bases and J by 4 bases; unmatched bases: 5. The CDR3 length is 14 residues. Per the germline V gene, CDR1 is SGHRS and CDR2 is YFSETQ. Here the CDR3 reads CASSFTTGVTEAFF. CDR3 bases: TGCGCCAGCAGCTTCACCACAGGGGTCACTGAAGCTTTCTTT.

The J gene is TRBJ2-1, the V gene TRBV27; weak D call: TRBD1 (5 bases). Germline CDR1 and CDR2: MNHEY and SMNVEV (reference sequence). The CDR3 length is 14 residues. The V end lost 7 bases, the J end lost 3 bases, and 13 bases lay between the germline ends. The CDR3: CASTPQGRYNEQFF. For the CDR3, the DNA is TGTGCCAGCACCCCCCAGGGCCGCTACAATGAGCAGTTCTTC.